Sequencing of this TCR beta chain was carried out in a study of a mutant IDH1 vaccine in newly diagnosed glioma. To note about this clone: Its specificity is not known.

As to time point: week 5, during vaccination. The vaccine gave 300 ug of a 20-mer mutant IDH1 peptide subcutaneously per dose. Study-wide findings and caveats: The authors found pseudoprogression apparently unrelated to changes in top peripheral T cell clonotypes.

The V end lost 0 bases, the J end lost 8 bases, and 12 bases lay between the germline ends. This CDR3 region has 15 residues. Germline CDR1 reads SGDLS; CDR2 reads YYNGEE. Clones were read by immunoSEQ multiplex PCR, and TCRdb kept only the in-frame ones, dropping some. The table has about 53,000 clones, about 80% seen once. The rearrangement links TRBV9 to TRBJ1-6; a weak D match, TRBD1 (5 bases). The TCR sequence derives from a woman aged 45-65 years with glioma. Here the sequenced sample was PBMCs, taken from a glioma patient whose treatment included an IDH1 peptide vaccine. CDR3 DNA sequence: TGTGCCAGCAGCGTAGAAGGGCAGGGAGATTCACCCCTCCACTTT. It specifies CASSVEGQGDSPLHF.